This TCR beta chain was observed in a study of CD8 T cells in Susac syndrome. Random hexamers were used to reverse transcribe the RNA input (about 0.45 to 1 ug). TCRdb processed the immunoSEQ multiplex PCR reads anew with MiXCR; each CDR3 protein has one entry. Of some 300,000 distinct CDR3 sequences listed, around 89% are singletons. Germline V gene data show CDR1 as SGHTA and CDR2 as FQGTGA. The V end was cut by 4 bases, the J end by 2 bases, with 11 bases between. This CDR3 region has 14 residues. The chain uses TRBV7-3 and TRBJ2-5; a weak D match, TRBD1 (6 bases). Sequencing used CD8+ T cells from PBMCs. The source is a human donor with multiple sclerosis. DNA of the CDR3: TGTGCCAGCAGCTCGTGGACAGATCAAGAGACCCAGTACTTC. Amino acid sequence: CASSSWTDQETQYF.